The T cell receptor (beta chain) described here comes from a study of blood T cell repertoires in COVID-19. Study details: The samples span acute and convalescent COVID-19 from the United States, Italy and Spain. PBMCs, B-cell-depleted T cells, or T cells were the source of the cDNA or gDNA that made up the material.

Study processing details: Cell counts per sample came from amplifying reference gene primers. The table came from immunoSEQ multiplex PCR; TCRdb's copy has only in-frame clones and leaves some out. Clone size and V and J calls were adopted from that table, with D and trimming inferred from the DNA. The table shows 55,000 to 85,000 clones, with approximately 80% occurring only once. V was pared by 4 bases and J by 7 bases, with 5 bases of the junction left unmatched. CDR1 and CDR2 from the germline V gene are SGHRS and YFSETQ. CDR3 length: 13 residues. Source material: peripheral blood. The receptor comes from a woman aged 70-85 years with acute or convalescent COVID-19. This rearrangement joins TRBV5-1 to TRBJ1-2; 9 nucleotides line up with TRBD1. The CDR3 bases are TGCGCCAGCAGCGGGGACAGGGCCTCTGGCTACACCTTC. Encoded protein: CASSGDRASGYTF.